The 30 T cell receptor beta chains given below trace back to one sample, sequenced in a study of monozygotic twins with inflammatory bowel disease (dated by TCRdb to between 2018 and 2021). Libraries came from 5' RACE. The listed sequencing device is Illumina HiSeq 2500. Once TCRdb had reprocessed the reads, it stored one entry per CDR3 protein sequence and supplied no DNA. This sample's clone table shows 420,000 or so distinct CDR3 sequences. Less than 2.5% of the sample rests with the top ten. The sequenced sample was blood. The receptors stem from a human donor with ulcerative colitis or Crohn's disease, or a healthy co-twin of an affected twin (not recorded which).

The chain links TRBV7-9 to TRBJ1-2. The germline V gene encodes CDR1 SEHNR and CDR2 FQNEAQ (reference sequence). CDR3 length: 14 amino acids. The CDR3 protein is CASSLEQTNYGYTF.

The chain uses TRBV4-3 and TRBJ2-3; the TCRdb call, TRBD1, lacks DNA for checking. In germline, CDR1 is LGHNA, CDR2 YSLEER. The CDR3 consists of 14 residues. CDR3 region: CASSQDRGGYTQYF.

The chain joins TRBV6-6 to TRBJ2-7. CDR1 and CDR2 from the germline V gene are MNHNY and SVGAGI (reference sequence). The CDR3 is 13 amino acids. The CDR3 region is CATLQGSIYEQYF.

The gene calls are TRBV28 and TRBJ2-7. The CDR3 covers 13 residues. Germline V CDR1 and CDR2: MDHEN, SYDVKM. CDR3 sequence: CAIRSDGSYEQYF.

The chain combines TRBV5-4 with TRBJ2-7; TCRdb proposes TRBD1, but this gene call is untestable without DNA. This CDR3 comprises 13 residues. The germline V gene encodes CDR1 SGHNT and CDR2 YYREEE (reference sequence). The CDR3 is CASSLTGGYEQCF.

The chain links TRBV11-2 to TRBJ2-7; TCRdb gives TRBD2 as the D gene, but with no DNA this cannot be confirmed. The CDR3 has 14 residues. CDR1 SGHAT and CDR2 FQNNGV come from the germline V gene. CDR3 sequence: CASSSGTSGSEQYF.

The chain carries TRBV2 and TRBJ1-5; TCRdb picks TRBD1, but there is no DNA to check that call. The CDR3 runs 14 residues. Germline V CDR1 and CDR2: SNHLY, FYNNEI. The CDR3 sequence: CASRGTGVWQPQHF.

The rearrangement links TRBV10-2 to TRBJ1-2; TCRdb's D call of TRBD1 is untestable without DNA. Germline V gene sequence: CDR1 WSHSY, CDR2 SAAADI. The CDR3 has 13 residues. CDR3 sequence reads: CASESGGAFGYTF.

This chain uses TRBV5-1 with TRBJ2-5. Germline lookup yields CDR1 SGHRS and CDR2 YFSETQ. The CDR3 is 15 residues long. The CDR3 region is CASSLPSGLKETQYF.

Here the CDR3 reads CASSSRGNIQYF. The rearrangement joins TRBV7-9 to TRBJ2-4. Per the germline V gene, CDR1 is SEHNR and CDR2 is FQNEAQ (reference sequence). The CDR3 is made up of 12 amino acids.

The genes are TRBV7-2 and TRBJ2-4; TCRdb selects TRBD1, and the lack of DNA leaves this call unchecked. The CDR3 is 14 residues long. In germline, CDR1 is SGHTA, CDR2 FQGNSA. CDR3 loop: CPGPRGPAKNIQYF.

The rearrangement uses TRBV6-1 and TRBJ1-5; TCRdb outputs TRBD1, but without DNA this stays unchecked. Germline assignment: CDR1 MNHNS and CDR2 SASEGT. The CDR3 sequence is 15 residues long. CDR3 protein: CASSANVGVGQPQHF.

This chain uses TRBV19 with TRBJ1-1. CDR1 LNHDA and CDR2 SQIVND come from the germline V gene (reference sequence). CDR3 length: 12 residues. The CDR3 sequence is CASTNGLIGAFF.

V and J are TRBV6-6 and TRBJ1-1; TCRdb's D call, TRBD1, is unchecked because there is no DNA. CDR1 is MNHNY and CDR2 is SVGAGI in the germline V gene (reference sequence). The CDR3 is 14 residues long. The CDR3 loop is CASSPGARGTEAFF.

The CDR3 protein is CASSLERLNNQPQHF. The chain combines TRBV7-2 with TRBJ1-5. Germline V gives CDR1 SGHTA, CDR2 FQGNSA. The CDR3 has 15 amino acids.

The chain couples TRBV7-6 to TRBJ1-4; TCRdb's D call of TRBD1 is untestable without DNA. This CDR3 contains 17 residues. CDR1 and CDR2 from the germline V gene are SGHVS and FNYEAQ. CDR3 sequence reads: CASSPTPADRGDEKLFF. Combining the CDR3 with reference TRBV7-6 and TRBJ1-4 gives the whole variable domain GAGVSQSPRYKVTKRGQDVALRCDPISGHVSLYWYRQALGQGPEFLTYFNYEAQQDKSGLPNDRFSAERPEGSISTLTIQRTEQRDSAMYRCASSPTPADRGDEKLFFGSGTQLSVL.

The chain employs TRBV10-3 and TRBJ2-7; TCRdb gives TRBD1 as the D gene, but with no DNA this cannot be confirmed. Germline-derived CDR1 and CDR2 are ENHRY and SYGVKD. The CDR3 sequence is 15 residues long. The CDR3 protein is CAISPGTGINGEQYF.

The chain's CDR3 is CASSDRGDTQYF. V and J are TRBV2 and TRBJ2-3. The CDR3 is made up of 12 amino acids. Germline values: CDR1 SNHLY, CDR2 FYNNEI.

The V and J genes are TRBV9 and TRBJ2-5; checking the TCRdb D call of TRBD2 is not possible without DNA. CDR1 is SGDLS and CDR2 is YYNGEE in the germline V gene. The CDR3 has 17 amino acids. CDR3 region: CASSVAELGLARETQYF.

CDR3 amino acids: CSVARGEETQYF. This sequence joins TRBV29-1 and TRBJ2-5. The CDR3 has 12 residues. Per the germline V gene, CDR1 is SQVTM and CDR2 is ANQGSEA.

The chain recombines TRBV7-2 with TRBJ2-1; the D call of TRBD1 rests on TCRdb alone, since no DNA is present to check it. CDR1 and CDR2 (germline): SGHTA, FQGNSA. CDR3 length: 15 residues. The CDR3 region is CASSLTGTEYNEQFF.

This rearrangement joins TRBV5-1 to TRBJ1-2. Germline V gives CDR1 SGHRS, CDR2 YFSETQ. The length of the CDR3 is 14 residues. Here the CDR3 reads CASSSMTANYGYTF.

The chain combines TRBV3-1 with TRBJ1-1. The CDR3 runs to 13 residues. Germline V lookup: CDR1 LGHDT, CDR2 YNNKEL (reference sequence). The CDR3 reads CASSQGNADVAFF.

This chain links TRBV18 with TRBJ2-7; lacking DNA, the TRBD1 call made by TCRdb goes unchecked. The CDR3 covers 16 residues. Germline-derived CDR1 and CDR2 are KGHSH and LQKENI. The CDR3 reads CASSPPRNSGSYEQYF. Together with reference TRBV18 and TRBJ2-7, the CDR3 gives the full variable domain: NAGVMQNPRHLVRRRGQEARLRCSPMKGHSHVYWYRQLPEEGLKFMVYLQKENIIDESGMPKERFSAEFPKEGPSILRIQQVVRGDSAAYFCASSPPRNSGSYEQYFGPGTRLTVT.

J is TRBJ2-7 and V is TRBV5-1; TCRdb picks TRBD2, but there is no DNA to check that call. The CDR3 has 13 residues. CDR1 SGHRS and CDR2 YFSETQ come from the germline V gene. This CDR3 is CASSPEGTGEQYF. Based on the CDR3 plus reference TRBV5-1 and TRBJ2-7, the full variable domain is KAGVTQTPRYLIKTRGQQVTLSCSPISGHRSVSWYQQTPGQGLQFLFEYFSETQRNKGNFPGRFSGRQFSNSRSEMNVSTLELGDSALYLCASSPEGTGEQYFGPGTRLTVT.

The chain combines TRBV15 with TRBJ2-5. The CDR3 length is 17 residues. Germline V gene sequence: CDR1 LNHNV, CDR2 YYDKDF (reference sequence). CDR3 region: CATSRRITTGNKETQYF.

The rearrangement links TRBV30 to TRBJ1-5; TCRdb selects TRBD1, and the lack of DNA leaves this call unchecked. This CDR3 spans 13 amino acids. Germline V gene data show CDR1 as GTSNPN and CDR2 as SVGIG (reference sequence). The CDR3 loop reads CAWGQGSNQPQHF.

This chain links TRBV28 with TRBJ2-3; TCRdb's assignment of TRBD1 cannot be checked, as there is no DNA. The CDR3 length is 14 residues. Germline V gene lookup returns CDR1 MDHEN and CDR2 SYDVKM. The CDR3 reads CASSLQGAEGTQYF.

The J gene is TRBJ1-2, the V gene TRBV20-1; TCRdb gives TRBD1 as the D gene, but with no DNA this cannot be confirmed. The CDR3 extends over 15 amino acids. CDR1 DFQATT and CDR2 SNEGSKA come from the germline V gene (reference sequence). The CDR3 here is CSARSGQGSNYGYTF.

V gene TRBV15 combines with J gene TRBJ2-5; the TRBD1 assignment by TCRdb is unverifiable without DNA. The CDR3 runs 14 residues. The V gene's germline CDR1 is LNHNV and CDR2 YYDKDF (reference sequence). CDR3 loop: CATSTRGGGETQYF.